Following are 11 T cell receptor beta chains from one sample sequenced in a study of cytomegalovirus exposure and HLA in healthy donors. The study ran its PCR with 60 Vbeta and 13 Jbeta primers. Measured with immunoSEQ multiplex PCR; TCRdb has only the in-frame clones, and not every one. This repertoire shows some 100,000 clones, more than 65% found once; its top ten account for about 4.4%. The sequenced material came from PBMCs. The source of these receptors is a young woman in good health and CMV-seropositive.

In DNA, the CDR3 is TGCAGCGTTAGGGGTTGGGAAGAGACCCAGTACTTC. This sequence encodes CSVRGWEETQYF. The rearrangement joins TRBV29-1 to TRBJ2-5, with D possibly matching TRBD1 (5 bases). Trimming shortened V by 5 bases and J by 3 bases, and 10 bases separated the two germline ends. The CDR3 has 12 amino acids. Germline CDR1 reads SQVTM; CDR2 reads ANQGSEA.

The V call is TRBV6-6, the J call TRBJ2-3; 9 bases are a match to TRBD1. The CDR3 has 14 amino acids. CDR1 and CDR2 from the germline V gene are MNHNY and SVGAGI (reference sequence). V shed 7 bases, J shed 4 bases, and the junction held 6 bases outside the gene matches. This CDR3 reads CASNPGQGSDTQYF. The CDR3 coding sequence is TGTGCCAGCAATCCGGGACAGGGTTCAGATACGCAGTATTTT.

The chain recombines TRBV29-1 with TRBJ1-4; perhaps TRBD1 as D (5 bases). CDR1 SQVTM and CDR2 ANQGSEA come from the germline V gene. V was clipped by 7 bases and J by 4 bases, with 13 bases between them. CDR3 length: 13 residues. The chain's CDR3 is CSAATVLNEKLFF. The CDR3 DNA follows: TGCAGCGCCGCGACAGTTCTTAATGAAAAACTGTTTTTT.

J is TRBJ1-2 and V is TRBV25-1; possible D gene TRBD1, 5 bases. V lost 1 base to trimming and J lost 1 base, with 10 bases between them. The germline CDR1 and CDR2 sequences are MGHDK and SYGVNS. This CDR3 comprises 15 residues. CDR3 nucleotide sequence: TGTGCCAGCAGTGAATTGTTACAGGATAACTATGGCTACACCTTC. It translates to CASSELLQDNYGYTF.

The chain couples TRBV30 to TRBJ2-3; 9 bases fit TRBD2. CDR1 is GTSNPN, CDR2 SVGIG, per germline (reference sequence). With V trimmed by 5 bases and J by 1 base, 13 bases remained unmatched. The CDR3 sequence is 17 residues long. The CDR3 sequence is CAWGRRGRGIGTDTQYF. The CDR3 coding sequence is TGTGCCTGGGGTAGACGCGGGAGGGGGATTGGCACAGATACGCAGTATTTT.

V gene TRBV10-3 combines with J gene TRBJ2-7, with 8 positions matching TRBD2. CDR3 length: 15 residues. V shed 4 bases, J shed 2 bases, and the junction held 7 bases outside the gene matches. Germline lookup yields CDR1 ENHRY and CDR2 SYGVKD. The CDR3 sequence: CAISVGTRGTYEQYF. In DNA, the CDR3 is TGTGCCATCAGTGTTGGGACTAGGGGAACCTACGAGCAGTACTTC.

The chain couples TRBV30 to TRBJ2-1, with D maybe TRBD1 (5 bases). The CDR3 is 11 residues long. Between the trimmed V and J ends, which lost 2 bases and 15 bases, there was a span of 14 bases. The V gene's germline CDR1 is GTSNPN and CDR2 SVGIG (reference sequence). The CDR3 region has the DNA TGTGCCTGGAGTCTGGCCAGGGCTCCGTTCTTC. Translation gives CAWSLARAPFF.

The chain is built from TRBV29-1 and TRBJ2-7; the match to TRBD1 covers 11 bases. Germline CDR1 is SQVTM and CDR2 is ANQGSEA. The CDR3 is made up of 16 amino acids. Trimming removed 5 bases from V and 4 bases from J; junction bases left unmatched: 13. The CDR3 is CSVRLGDRGSGYEQYF. The CDR3 nucleotides are TGCAGCGTTCGCTTGGGGGACAGGGGGTCGGGTTACGAGCAGTACTTC.

The chain links TRBV28 to TRBJ1-2; 9 bases line up with TRBD1. J was trimmed by 4 bases and V by 5 bases; bases with no gene match: 8. This CDR3 spans 15 amino acids. CDR1 MDHEN and CDR2 SYDVKM come from the germline V gene. The CDR3 bases are TGTGCCAGCAGTCTCTATGGGACAGGGCCCTATGGCTACACCTTC. It yields the protein CASSLYGTGPYGYTF.

The chain uses TRBV30 and TRBJ2-5; D is unresolved. V lost 3 bases and J 9 bases, leaving 14 bases between the germline ends. Germline-derived CDR1 and CDR2 are GTSNPN and SVGIG (reference sequence). CDR3 length: 12 amino acids. In DNA form, the CDR3 reads TGTGCCTGGAGCGCGGCGGTTGAGGCCCAGTACTTC. Its translation is CAWSAAVEAQYF.

The chain recombines TRBV7-2 with TRBJ1-5; 7 bases are a match to TRBD1. The V segment lost 3 bases and the J segment 1 base; nucleotides outside the gene matches: 3. The CDR3 length is 15 residues. Germline loops: CDR1 SGHTA, CDR2 FQGNSA. The DNA of the CDR3 is TGTGCCAGCAGCTTCACAGGGGTAAGCAATCAGCCCCAGCATTTT. Its translation: CASSFTGVSNQPQHF.